This record covers a single T cell receptor (beta chain). The entry originates in a study of CD8 T cells in Susac syndrome. In the multiple sclerosis control group, patients were treatment-naive and had stable or active relapsing-remitting disease. Negative isolation yielded the CD8+ and CD4+ T cells, while FACS enriched the TEMRA cells. The germline V and J ends were trimmed by 3 bases and 7 bases, with 9 bases remaining between them. The CDR3 runs to 13 residues. Germline V gives CDR1 LGHNA, CDR2 YNFKEQ. An input of about 0.45 to 1 ug of RNA was subjected to reverse transcription using random hexamers. TCRdb redid the calling of the immunoSEQ multiplex PCR reads with MiXCR, one entry per CDR3 protein. The data hold 200,000 or so distinct CDR3 sequences, with about 93% observed a single time.

This sequence originates from a human donor with multiple sclerosis. The material sequenced was CD8+ T cells from PBMCs. The rearrangement joins TRBV4-2 to TRBJ2-2; weak D call: TRBD2 (6 bases). Here the CDR3 DNA reads TGTGCCAGCAGCCACCTGACTAGCGGGGAGCTGTTTTTT. This sequence encodes CASSHLTSGELFF.